This T cell receptor beta chain was captured by sequencing in a study of beta chain features in type 1 diabetes. As for the study in general: What patients shared with healthy donors was a similar profile of age, gender and cell yields. Overall study findings and caveats: When Type 1 diabetes patients were examined, their TCRB CDR3s proved moderately but significantly shorter in all four CD4+ subsets. Naive, central memory and Treg TCRB repertoires seemed to resemble each other more closely in patients than they did in healthy donors.

With regard to this clone: Its antigen is not identified.

Germline V lookup: CDR1 SQVTM, CDR2 ANQGSEA. This CDR3 contains 14 residues. Trimming at V came to 8 bases and at J to 7 bases, leaving 13 bases not matched to a gene. Every bit of the isolated RNA underwent reverse transcription, so sequencing read expressed TCRB transcripts. Generated by immunoSEQ multiplex PCR, the TCRdb table keeps only in-frame clones and is missing some. The repertoire includes 640,000 or so clones, around an eighth of them detected once, and just under 0.04% sits in the top ten. A CD45RO/CCR7/CD25/CD127/CD95/CD27 panel sorted naive, central memory, regulatory and stem cell-like memory CD4+ cells. Purities over 95% were achieved in all sorted populations.

This clonotype originated in a man between 18 and 29 years old with type 1 diabetes. V usage is TRBV29-1 and J usage is TRBJ2-1, with 8 bases fitting TRBD1. Sequencing used naive CD4+ T cells from blood. CDR3 sequence: CSLQGARVGNEQFF. The CDR3, as DNA: TGCAGCCTTCAGGGGGCGCGAGTTGGTAATGAGCAGTTCTTC.